This is a list of T cell receptor beta chains from one sample in a study of blood T cell repertoires in COVID-19. Assay used: immunoSEQ multiplex PCR; TCRdb lists only in-frame clones, some missing. The sample records more than 350,000 clones, 87% being singletons. Sequencing was performed on peripheral blood. These receptors were obtained from a woman between 25 and 40 years old with COVID-19, enrolled during active disease. Each CDR3 is given with its conserved first and last residue.

v_call: TRBV6-4; cdr3_aa: CASSALSGSGANEQFF
v_call: TRBV30; cdr3_aa: CAWGDTAGTQYF
v_call: TRBV7-9; cdr3_aa: CASSSPPAKVGNEQFF
v_call: TRBV4-1; cdr3_aa: CASSQGTAGVNNEQFF
v_call: TRBV28; cdr3_aa: CASRATGANSPLHF
v_call: TRBV5-1; cdr3_aa: CASSLGGGADEKLFF
v_call: TRBV30; cdr3_aa: CAWTGTGAYEQYF
v_call: TRBV6-5; cdr3_aa: CACSALTGGWSEQFF
v_call: TRBV28; cdr3_aa: CASSWDTGLSGNTIYF
v_call: TRBV4-3; cdr3_aa: CASSQNRGLPYGYTF
v_call: TRBV10-2; cdr3_aa: CASKAVSYEQYF
v_call: TRBV4-1; cdr3_aa: CASSLTGTASYEQYF
v_call: TRBV18; cdr3_aa: CASSLGTEVYEQYF
v_call: TRBV2; cdr3_aa: CASSETGLGGTEAFF
v_call: TRBV27; cdr3_aa: CASSVSGDRGMYEQYF
v_call: TRBV5-1; cdr3_aa: CASSPTNSYEQYF
v_call: TRBV23-1; cdr3_aa: CASSQYAGKEKLFF
v_call: TRBV15; cdr3_aa: CATSREGSSYEQYF
v_call: TRBV4-1; cdr3_aa: CASSRDSGTSGLSEQYF
v_call: TRBV5-1; cdr3_aa: CASSLGVGAQYF
v_call: TRBV3-1/TRBV3-2; cdr3_aa: CASSQVPGTEAFF
v_call: TRBV7-9; cdr3_aa: CASSSKGLAGETGELFF
v_call: TRBV6-5; cdr3_aa: CASRGEAKSYEQYF
v_call: TRBV30; cdr3_aa: CAWSGATGHLVVYEQYF
v_call: TRBV30; cdr3_aa: CAWSLDYYEQYF
v_call: TRBV21-1; cdr3_aa: CASPRDRGYYGYTF
v_call: TRBV5-1; cdr3_aa: CASSLSGTGGYYGYTF
v_call: TRBV6-1; cdr3_aa: CASSEPGYEQYF
v_call: TRBV10-3; cdr3_aa: CAISETDRAYGYTF
v_call: TRBV4-1; cdr3_aa: CASSVYPSQREGRLGQFF
v_call: TRBV9; cdr3_aa: CASSVDLGQEAFF
v_call: TRBV27; cdr3_aa: CASSPHGGGYNEQFF
v_call: TRBV28; cdr3_aa: CASSTWTGRGYTF
v_call: TRBV2; cdr3_aa: CASREGVADTQYF
v_call: TRBV27; cdr3_aa: CASPTGVGLNTEAFF
v_call: TRBV2; cdr3_aa: CASSPTGVGKAFF
v_call: TRBV18; cdr3_aa: CASSKAGVTDTQYF
v_call: TRBV9; cdr3_aa: CASSAGTSGADTQYF
v_call: TRBV5-1; cdr3_aa: CASSLGRLAASYEQYF
v_call: TRBV12-3/TRBV12-4; cdr3_aa: CASSPVGTGEQYF
v_call: TRBV30; cdr3_aa: CAWNSGGFYEQYF
v_call: TRBV5-1; cdr3_aa: CASSTWTGEKAFF